This TCR beta chain is drawn from a study of blood T cell repertoires in COVID-19. Study background: Samples of COVID-19 (acute and convalescent) were obtained from the United States, Italy and Spain.

There are 15 residues in the CDR3. CDR1 MDHEN and CDR2 SYDVKM come from the germline V gene. V dropped 2 bases and J dropped 4 bases, with 12 bases sitting between them. Per the study methods: Amplification of reference gene primers was used by the study to estimate nucleated cell counts. Using immunoSEQ multiplex PCR, the repertoire was profiled, and TCRdb retains in-frame clones only, with some absent. For V, J and clone size, that table is used; D and trimming come from the DNA. The sample lists roughly 39,000 clones, 90% occurring once. The specimen sequenced was peripheral blood. The clonotype was recovered from a human donor in a cohort sampled during active COVID-19. This chain uses TRBV28 with TRBJ2-1, with D perhaps matching TRBD1 (6 bases). This CDR3 is CASSLPGQRYNEQFF. The CDR3, as DNA: TGTGCCAGCAGTTTACCCGGACAGAGATACAATGAGCAGTTCTTC.